A selection of T cell receptor beta chains follows, all from one sample in a study of Graves' ophthalmopathy and Graves' hyperthyroidism. Each CDR3 protein is one row after TCRdb ran MiXCR on the multiplex PCR reads. Of almost 750,000 distinct CDR3 sequences detected, roughly two fifths appear once; the ten largest clones hold approximately 43%. Sequenced sample: peripheral blood. All receptors come from an adult man with Graves' ophthalmopathy. Both conserved end residues are part of each CDR3. The order of the fields is V gene, J gene, clone size, D gene, CDR3 DNA, CDR3 protein. The D gene is left open where the match is weak. Expanded clones get a size class; other rows say once, few or many, or leave the size out.

TRBV19,TRBJ1-2,many,TRBD1,TGTGCCAGCTGGACAGGGGAAGGCTACACCTTC,CASWTGEGYTF
TRBV24-1,TRBJ1-5,few,-,TGTGCCAGCAGTGAAGTCCGGGGAGGGCGTCAGCCCCAGCATTTT,CASSEVRGGRQPQHF
TRBV5-4,TRBJ2-5,few,TRBD2,TGTGCCAGCAGTTTAACGGGAGGGCAGACCCAGTACTTC,CASSLTGGQTQYF
TRBV9,TRBJ2-7,few,TRBD1,TGTGCCAGCAGCCCCCGGGACAGAGTTTACGAGCAGTACTTC,CASSPRDRVYEQYF
TRBV24-1,TRBJ2-3,-,TRBD1,TGTGCCACCAGTGTACCGGGACAGGGATTAGATACGCAGTATTTT,CATSVPGQGLDTQYF
TRBV11-2,TRBJ2-5,-,TRBD1,TGTGCCAGCAGCCAAGGACAGGGCACGAGAGAGACCCAGTACTTC,CASSQGQGTRETQYF
TRBV10-3,TRBJ1-3,many,-,TGTGCCATCAGTGAAGGGGACTCTGGAAACACCATATATTTT,CAISEGDSGNTIYF
TRBV10-2,TRBJ1-5,few,-,TGCGCCAGCAGTGAGTCAGGGCAGGGCGGTCAGCCCCAGCATTTT,CASSESGQGGQPQHF
TRBV19,TRBJ2-7,many,-,TGTGCCAGTAGTATCGTCGTCTCCTCCTACGAGCAGTACTTC,CASSIVVSSYEQYF
TRBV28,TRBJ1-5,-,-,TGTGCCAGCAGGGGGACGGCAGGCGGAGGCAATCAGCCCCAGCACTTT,CASRGTAGGGNQPQHF
TRBV7-9,TRBJ2-2,many,-,TGTGCCAGCAGCCGGGGCCGCGCAAACACCGGGGAGCTGTTTTTT,CASSRGRANTGELFF
TRBV7-9,TRBJ2-5,-,TRBD2,TGTGCCAGCAGCTTAGATGGACCCGGGAGGGCCCGCGAGACCCAGTACTTC,CASSLDGPGRARETQYF
TRBV11-2,TRBJ2-2,few,-,TGTGCCAGCAGCTCGGCAGGTTCGATAAACACCGGGGAGCTGTTTTTT,CASSSAGSINTGELFF
TRBV19,TRBJ1-6,many,-,TGTGCCAGTAGGGGGACGTCAGTTTCACCCCTCCACTTT,CASRGTSVSPLHF
TRBV20-1,TRBJ2-7,-,-,TGCAGTGCCTTACATGCCTACGAGCAGTACTTC,CSALHAYEQYF
TRBV2,TRBJ1-2,-,-,TGTGCCAGCAGGGGGCTTAGCTATGGCTACACCTTC,CASRGLSYGYTF
TRBV20-1,TRBJ1-4,-,TRBD1,TGCAGTGCTGAACAGGGGGTGGCAACTAATGAAAAACTGTTTTTT,CSAEQGVATNEKLFF
TRBV25-1,TRBJ1-3,-,-,TGTGCCAGCAGTTTAGCGGGGCCCATGAACACCATATATTTT,CASSLAGPMNTIYF
TRBV2,TRBJ2-6,-,TRBD1,TGTGCCAGCAGTAAAACTGCGGGACAGGGTGTGTCTGGGGCCAACGTCCTGACTTTC,CASSKTAGQGVSGANVLTF
TRBV20-1,TRBJ2-7,-,-,TGCAGTGCCCCTGGTTCCGAGGCAAACTACGAGCAGTACTTC,CSAPGSEANYEQYF
TRBV25-1,TRBJ2-7,-,TRBD2,TGTGCCAGCAGTGAACCCCGCACCCCCGGGAGGGGCGAGCAGTACTTC,CASSEPRTPGRGEQYF
TRBV15,TRBJ1-6,-,TRBD1,TGTGCCACCAGCAGAAAGGATCAAGGGGGCGCTTCACCCCTCCACTTT,CATSRKDQGGASPLHF
TRBV6-5,TRBJ2-7,-,TRBD1,TGTGCCAGCAGTCGCTCCGGGACAGAGGAGCAGTACTTC,CASSRSGTEEQYF
TRBV29-1,TRBJ2-6,few,-,TGCAGCGTCGACTTCTCTGGGGCCAACGTCCTGACTTTC,CSVDFSGANVLTF
TRBV14,TRBJ2-5,few,-,TGTGCCAGCAGCCTTCTAGGAGGGGCGCTTGGGGAGACCCAGTACTTC,CASSLLGGALGETQYF
TRBV20-1,TRBJ1-2,-,-,TGCAGTGCTAGTCCGAGAGGGGGAAATGGCTACACCTTC,CSASPRGGNGYTF
TRBV7-9,TRBJ1-2,many,-,TGTGCCAGCAGCTTCCCCGTGGCAGGCCGTTCTGGCTACACCTTC,CASSFPVAGRSGYTF
TRBV11-2,TRBJ1-2,many,TRBD1,TGTGCCAGCAGCTTCAGGCAGGGGGTGAACTATGGCTACACCTTC,CASSFRQGVNYGYTF
TRBV4-1,TRBJ1-2,few,-,TGCGCCAGCAGCCACGAGGGGGATGCCTATGGCTACACCTTC,CASSHEGDAYGYTF
TRBV19,TRBJ2-7,-,-,TGTGCCAGTAGTATTGGACAGCCCTCCTACGAGCAGTACTTC,CASSIGQPSYEQYF
TRBV25-1,TRBJ1-1,-,-,TGTGCCAGCAGTGTTTATCGGGGCGTGAACACTGAAGCTTTCTTT,CASSVYRGVNTEAFF
TRBV12-3/TRBV12-4,TRBJ1-2,many,TRBD1,TGTGCCAGCAGTTTAGCGGACAGGCCTTCCTATGGCTACACCTTC,CASSLADRPSYGYTF
TRBV20-1,TRBJ2-5,-,-,TGCAGTGCTCTACCGGGGAGCGCGAAGACCCAGTACTTC,CSALPGSAKTQYF
TRBV19,TRBJ2-7,few,-,TGTGCCAGTAGTGAGACAGGCGCTCTCTACGAGCAGTACTTC,CASSETGALYEQYF
TRBV28,TRBJ1-5,-,-,TGTGCCAGCACCAAATACGAGGCCCAGCATTTT,CASTKYEAQHF
TRBV29-1,TRBJ2-2,many,TRBD2,TGCAGCGTTGAGTTAGCGGGGGGTACCGGGGAGCTGTTTTTT,CSVELAGGTGELFF
TRBV7-3,TRBJ2-2,-,TRBD2,TGTGCCAGCAGCTTAAGGCCGAGAAGAATAGGACTAGCGAGGGACACCGGGGAGCTGTTTTTT,CASSLRPRRIGLARDTGELFF
TRBV19,TRBJ2-7,few,TRBD1,TGTGCCAGTAGTGCGGGACAGGGCCTGTCCTACGAGCAGTACTTC,CASSAGQGLSYEQYF
TRBV20-1,TRBJ2-7,-,-,TGCAGTGCCCGAAAGCGGTCGTCCTACGAGCAGTACTTC,CSARKRSSYEQYF
TRBV15,TRBJ2-5,-,-,TGTGCCACAAGTTCATCAGGGGTTGGTGAGACCCAGTACTTC,CATSSSGVGETQYF
TRBV5-1,TRBJ1-3,once,-,TGTGCCAGCAGCTTGGGATTGATGCGGGGTACTGGAAACACCATATATTTT,CASSLGLMRGTGNTIYF
TRBV29-1,TRBJ2-7,many,-,TGCAGCGTTGATAGGTCAGGACGAGCCTACGAGCAGTACTTC,CSVDRSGRAYEQYF
TRBV6-6,TRBJ1-1,-,-,TGTGCCAGCAGTTACTCGAGGGACACCCTTGAAGCTTTCTTT,CASSYSRDTLEAFF
TRBV7-8,TRBJ1-3,-,-,TGTGCCAGCAGCTTAGTGGTCAGCCTCGCCTCTGGAAACACCATATATTTT,CASSLVVSLASGNTIYF
TRBV19,TRBJ2-5,-,-,TGTGCCAGTAGTAGAAGGGGACTGGGCCAAGAGACCCAGTACTTC,CASSRRGLGQETQYF
TRBV2,TRBJ1-2,-,TRBD1,TGTGCCAGCAGTCCCGGAAGCGAGACAGGGGGATATGGCTACACCTTC,CASSPGSETGGYGYTF
TRBV11-2,TRBJ1-1,-,TRBD1,TGTGCCAGCAGCCGGACAGGGGGGGGACAGCCTGCTTTCTTT,CASSRTGGGQPAFF
TRBV12-3/TRBV12-4,TRBJ1-1,few,-,TGTGCCAGCAGTTTTGGCCAGACGAACACTGAAGCTTTCTTT,CASSFGQTNTEAFF
TRBV20-1,TRBJ2-5,-,-,TGCAGTGCTGACCGGGACCTGGGGAAAGAGACCCAGTACTTC,CSADRDLGKETQYF
TRBV2,TRBJ1-5,-,-,TGTGCCAGCAGGAGGGCCAGTAGCAATCAGCCCCAGCATTTT,CASRRASSNQPQHF
TRBV11-1,TRBJ1-3,few,-,TGTGCCAGCAGCTTAGACAGCCCCTCTGGAAACACCATATATTTT,CASSLDSPSGNTIYF
TRBV2,TRBJ1-4,-,-,TGTGCCAGCAGCAATCCGGAACGGTGGACAAAACTGTTTTTT,CASSNPERWTKLFF
TRBV15,TRBJ2-6,many,-,TGTGCCACCAGTCCCTCTGGGGGTACCGGGTTGAGCTCTGGGGCCAACGTCCTGACTTTC,CATSPSGGTGLSSGANVLTF
TRBV25-1,TRBJ1-5,-,-,TGTGCCAGCAGTGCTACGAAATCAGGGGCACGAAATCAGCCCCAGCATTTT,CASSATKSGARNQPQHF
TRBV7-3,TRBJ1-1,few,-,TGTGCCAGCAGCTTATTAGGTCCCACTGAAGCTTTCTTT,CASSLLGPTEAFF
TRBV19,TRBJ1-5,many,-,TGTGCCAGTAGTATGTCAGTCAATCAGCCCCAGCATTTT,CASSMSVNQPQHF
TRBV6-5,TRBJ1-1,-,TRBD1,TGTGCCAGCAGCTCCTCGACAGGGATGAACACTGAAGCTTTCTTT,CASSSSTGMNTEAFF